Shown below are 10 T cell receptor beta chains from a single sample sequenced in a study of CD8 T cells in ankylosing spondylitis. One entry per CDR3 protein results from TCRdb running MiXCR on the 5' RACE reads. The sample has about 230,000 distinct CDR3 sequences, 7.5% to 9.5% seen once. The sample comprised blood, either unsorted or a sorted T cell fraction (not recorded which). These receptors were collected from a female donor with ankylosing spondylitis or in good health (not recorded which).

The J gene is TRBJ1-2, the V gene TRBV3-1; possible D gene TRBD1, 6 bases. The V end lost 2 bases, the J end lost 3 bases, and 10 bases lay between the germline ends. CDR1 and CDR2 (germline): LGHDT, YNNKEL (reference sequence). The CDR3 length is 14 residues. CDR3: CASSQTTGDYGYTF. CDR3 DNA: TGTGCCAGCAGCCAAACGACAGGTGACTATGGCTACACCTTC.

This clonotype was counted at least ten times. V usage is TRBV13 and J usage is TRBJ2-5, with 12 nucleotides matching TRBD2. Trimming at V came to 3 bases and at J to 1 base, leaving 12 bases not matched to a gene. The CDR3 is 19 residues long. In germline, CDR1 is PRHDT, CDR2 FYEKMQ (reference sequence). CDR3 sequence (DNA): TGTGCCAGCAGCTTCCGCCGATATCTAGCGGGAGGGTCCCAAGAGACCCAGTACTTC. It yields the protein CASSFRRYLAGGSQETQYF. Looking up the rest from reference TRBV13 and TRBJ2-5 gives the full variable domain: AAGVIQSPRHLIKEKRETATLKCYPIPRHDTVYWYQQGPGQDPQFLISFYEKMQSDKGSIPDRFSAQQFSDYHSELNMSSLELGDSALYFCASSFRRYLAGGSQETQYFGPGTRLLVL.

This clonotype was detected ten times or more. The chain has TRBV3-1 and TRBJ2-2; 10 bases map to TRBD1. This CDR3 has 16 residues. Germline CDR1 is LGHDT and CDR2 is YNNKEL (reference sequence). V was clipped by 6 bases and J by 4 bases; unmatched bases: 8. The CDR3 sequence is CASRNRDRGGTGELFF. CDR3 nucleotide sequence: TGTGCCAGCAGGAACCGGGACAGGGGAGGCACCGGGGAGCTGTTTTTT.

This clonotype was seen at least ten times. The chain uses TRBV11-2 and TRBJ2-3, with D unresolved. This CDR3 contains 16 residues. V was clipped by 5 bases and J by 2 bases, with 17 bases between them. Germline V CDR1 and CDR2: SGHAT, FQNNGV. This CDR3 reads CASSPSMNPSTDTQYF. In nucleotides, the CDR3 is TGTGCCAGCAGCCCTTCCATGAACCCTTCCACAGATACGCAGTATTTT. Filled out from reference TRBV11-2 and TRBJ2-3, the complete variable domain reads EAGVAQSPRYKIIEKRQSVAFWCNPISGHATLYWYQQILGQGPKLLIQFQNNGVVDDSQLPKDRFSAERLKGVDSTLKIQPAKLEDSAVYLCASSPSMNPSTDTQYFGPGTRLTVL.

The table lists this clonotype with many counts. The CDR3 DNA sequence: TGTGCCAGCAGCGCTAGGGGACAGGAGTACCACGAGCAGTACTTC. Amino acid sequence: CASSARGQEYHEQYF. This chain joins TRBV9 and TRBJ2-7; 8 bases are a match to TRBD1. The CDR3 sequence is 15 residues long. J was trimmed by 5 bases and V by 3 bases; bases with no gene match: 10. Germline CDR1 and CDR2: SGDLS and YYNGEE.

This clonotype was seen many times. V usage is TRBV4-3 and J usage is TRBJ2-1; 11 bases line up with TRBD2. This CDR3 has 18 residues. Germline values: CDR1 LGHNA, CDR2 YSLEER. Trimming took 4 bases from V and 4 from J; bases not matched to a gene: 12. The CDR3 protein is CASSPITSGRGGYNEQFF. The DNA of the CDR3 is TGCGCCAGCAGCCCGATCACTAGCGGGAGAGGCGGGTACAATGAGCAGTTCTTC.

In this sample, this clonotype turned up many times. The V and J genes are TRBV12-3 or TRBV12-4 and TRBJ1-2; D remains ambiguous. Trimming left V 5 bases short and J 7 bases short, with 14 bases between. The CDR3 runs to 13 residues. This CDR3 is CASSTNTPGGYTF. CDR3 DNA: TGTGCCAGCAGTACCAATACCCCCGGTGGCTACACCTTC.

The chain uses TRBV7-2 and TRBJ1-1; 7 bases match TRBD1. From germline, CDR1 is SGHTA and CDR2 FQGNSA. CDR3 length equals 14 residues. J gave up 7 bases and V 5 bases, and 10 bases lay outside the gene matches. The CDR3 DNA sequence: TGTGCCAGCAGCCTGAACAGGGGTCCCCTTGAAGCTTTCTTT. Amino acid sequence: CASSLNRGPLEAFF.

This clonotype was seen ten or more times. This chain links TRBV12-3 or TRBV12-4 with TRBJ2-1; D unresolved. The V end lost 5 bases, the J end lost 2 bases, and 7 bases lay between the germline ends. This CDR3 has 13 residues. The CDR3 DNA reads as TGTGCCAGCAGTCTGATCCCCTACAATGAGCAGTTCTTC. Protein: CASSLIPYNEQFF.

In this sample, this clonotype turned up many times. CDR3 nucleotides: TGCGCCAGCAGCTTGACGCCGGGGAGCAATCAGCCCCAGCATTTT. Translated, it gives CASSLTPGSNQPQHF. The chain carries TRBV5-1 and TRBJ1-5; D gene unclear. Germline lookup yields CDR1 SGHRS and CDR2 YFSETQ. The germline V and J ends were trimmed by 1 base and 1 base, with 9 bases remaining between them. The CDR3 is made up of 15 amino acids.